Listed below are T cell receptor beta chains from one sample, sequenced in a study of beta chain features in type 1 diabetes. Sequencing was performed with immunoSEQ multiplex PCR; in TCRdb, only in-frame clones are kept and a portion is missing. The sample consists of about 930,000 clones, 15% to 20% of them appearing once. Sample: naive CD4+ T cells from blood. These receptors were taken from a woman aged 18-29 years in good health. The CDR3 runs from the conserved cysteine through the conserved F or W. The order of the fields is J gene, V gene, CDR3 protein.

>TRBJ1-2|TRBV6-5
CASSPTGPYGYTF
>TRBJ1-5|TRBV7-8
CASSLLRSSNQPQHF
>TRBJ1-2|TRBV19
CASSRQTYGYTF
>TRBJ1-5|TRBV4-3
CASSQEADQPQHF
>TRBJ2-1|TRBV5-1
CASRTSVNNEQFF
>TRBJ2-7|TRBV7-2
CASSWTAYEQYF
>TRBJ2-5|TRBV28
CASSLPWGETQYF
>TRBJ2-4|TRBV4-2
CASSQEATWAKNIQYF
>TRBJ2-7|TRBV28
CASLGLTGRDEQYF
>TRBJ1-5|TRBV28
CASSSGGTDQPQHF
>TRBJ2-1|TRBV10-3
CAISAGVNNEQFF
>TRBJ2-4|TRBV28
CASSEGQLAKNIQYF
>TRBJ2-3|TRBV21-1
CASSGWTTPSTDTQYF
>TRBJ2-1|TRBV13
CASSSVPKTSGRYNEQFF
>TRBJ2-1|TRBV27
CASSLSRINEQFF
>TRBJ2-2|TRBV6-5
CASSYYQNTGELFF
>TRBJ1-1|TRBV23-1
CASTARRSRMGNTEAFF